The sequence of this TCR beta chain was determined in a study of OX40 agonist ivuxolimab in advanced cancers. Study overall: Three patients had partial responses: one hepatocellular carcinoma, two cutaneous melanoma.

General observations from the study: There was clonal expansion of CD4+ and CD8+ blood T cells by week 6 at 0.1 to 3.0 mg/kg.

The CDR3 extends over 11 amino acids. V lost 10 bases and J lost 10, with 14 bases in between. CDR1 and CDR2 from the germline V gene are LNHDA and SQIVND (reference sequence). The sample holds a few counts of this clone. Its antigen remains unidentified. This table comes from immunoSEQ multiplex PCR, and its TCRdb copy is limited to in-frame clones, with some not included. The sample has 60,000 to 65,000 clones, around 84% seen once; the top ten hold 2.1%. This receptor was obtained from an adult with an advanced solid tumor such as melanoma, head and neck, liver or kidney cancer. The specimen comprised CD4+ or CD8+ T cells sorted from blood, sampled in a trial of the OX40 agonist ivuxolimab. This chain uses TRBV19 with TRBJ2-1, with D perhaps being TRBD1 or TRBD2 (5 bases each). CDR3 sequence: CATSRGTEQFF. CDR3 DNA: TGTGCCACCAGCCGAGGGACGGAGCAGTTCTTC.